Listed below are T cell receptor beta chains from one sample, sequenced in a study of vaccination and CD4 T cells after COVID-19. TCRdb reanalysed the PCR reads using MiXCR and keeps one entry per CDR3 protein. The profile shows roughly 9,100 distinct CDR3 sequences, 30% to 45% of them singletons. These receptors' targets are unknown. The sequencing sample was made of CD4+ T cells from blood, cultured in vitro. These receptor sequences come from a human donor in good health. Both conserved end residues are trimmed from each CDR3.

cdr3_aa,v_call,j_call
AIMASGESSYEQY,TRBV10-3,TRBJ2-7
ASSERGAYEQY,TRBV6-1,TRBJ2-7
APRRFTEAF,TRBV23-1,TRBJ1-1
ASSFLTTRDTEAF,TRBV27,TRBJ1-1
ASSEWVENTEAF,TRBV2,TRBJ1-1
SARDRLLAGTDTQY,TRBV20-1,TRBJ2-3
ASSPPSGRYEQY,TRBV27,TRBJ2-7
SARETKEGASYT,TRBV20-1,TRBJ1-2
ASSLGGSARGEQY,TRBV28,TRBJ2-7
SAPSRTSGTDTQY,TRBV20-1,TRBJ2-3
ASSPLPGLADAYNEQF,TRBV7-3,TRBJ2-1
ASVLLIGDTEAF,TRBV19,TRBJ1-1
SAPGDSGRNTGELF,TRBV20-1,TRBJ2-2
ASSLSGGTMNTEAF,TRBV7-2,TRBJ1-1
ASSQDSYTEAF,TRBV4-3,TRBJ1-1
ASSTGEGSYEQY,TRBV6-2/TRBV6-3,TRBJ2-7
SASEQVNYEQY,TRBV20-1,TRBJ2-7
ASSGTGGPQPQH,TRBV27,TRBJ1-5
SAMTGGNQPQH,TRBV20-1,TRBJ1-5
SARDLRQGRGEQY,TRBV20-1,TRBJ2-7
ASRPGQGGPTDTQY,TRBV6-1,TRBJ2-3
ASSLGLRNQPQH,TRBV6-2/TRBV6-3,TRBJ1-5
AISEAGLAGLDTQY,TRBV10-3,TRBJ2-3
SVGFGGGTEAF,TRBV29-1,TRBJ1-1
ASSLPTGGSGQETQY,TRBV5-4,TRBJ2-5
ASTSSGSEADTQY,TRBV7-2,TRBJ2-3
ATSTRSSTDTQY,TRBV15,TRBJ2-3
ASPDKGENSPLH,TRBV27,TRBJ1-6
AISESPGQVGGEQY,TRBV10-3,TRBJ2-7
ASIARDRKIDEQF,TRBV6-1,TRBJ2-1
ASGGNTDTQY,TRBV28,TRBJ2-3
STPRLAGRDEQF,TRBV20-1,TRBJ2-1
ASSYRQGAGEETQY,TRBV6-5,TRBJ2-5
ASSPLGAVSPLH,TRBV5-1,TRBJ1-6
ATSRDRTSGSGVAETQY,TRBV15,TRBJ2-5
ASSLLASGTINEQF,TRBV7-8,TRBJ2-1
ASSQAVSTDTQY,TRBV7-2,TRBJ2-3
ASSHDERVFEAF,TRBV4-2,TRBJ1-1
ASSPGRGGGGGYT,TRBV7-3,TRBJ1-2
ATSALKGLAGGPYNEQF,TRBV24-1,TRBJ2-1
ASSLAAFGEAF,TRBV7-3,TRBJ1-1
SASVLGGTNYGYT,TRBV20-1,TRBJ1-2
ASSFTGTGYGYT,TRBV7-8,TRBJ1-2
ASSEYMAGGYT,TRBV25-1,TRBJ1-2
ASSEAQTSTN,TRBV2,TRBJ2-7
ATSRDRIPSTDTQY,TRBV15,TRBJ2-3
ASTQSGTVQETQY,TRBV7-2,TRBJ2-5
ASSEEGYEQF,TRBV6-1,TRBJ2-1
SADLLGGQGTAYEQY,TRBV20-1,TRBJ2-7
ASSQGWGGRISYEQY,TRBV14,TRBJ2-7
ASSGRDFTDTQY,TRBV7-9,TRBJ2-3
ASRIPGQGSEQY,TRBV28,TRBJ2-7
ASSLKETQY,TRBV11-2,TRBJ2-5
ASRQREGTDTQY,TRBV6-1,TRBJ2-3